The text below deals with one T cell receptor beta chain. Data came from immunoSEQ multiplex PCR; TCRdb stores just in-frame clones and leaves some out. The sample includes about 2.1 million clones, around 93% of them seen just once. These data come from a study of shared clonotypes between healthy human individuals. Naivety among CD8 cells was defined by CD45RO negativity and positive CCR7 selection, thereby excluding terminally differentiated effector memory CD45RA+ cells. Trimming left V 5 bases short and J 2 bases short, with 12 bases between. The CDR3 is 14 residues long. In germline, CDR1 is MDHEN, CDR2 SYDVKM.

The sequenced sample consisted of naive CD8+ T cells from PBMCs. This receptor was identified in a man aged 18 to 29 in good health. Some clones in this sample may be carry-over from other donors' samples. This chain links TRBV28 with TRBJ2-5; D is ambiguous. The CDR3 here is CASSPLLGQETQYF. The CDR3 DNA is TGTGCCAGCAGTCCCCTTCTGGGGCAAGAGACCCAGTACTTC.